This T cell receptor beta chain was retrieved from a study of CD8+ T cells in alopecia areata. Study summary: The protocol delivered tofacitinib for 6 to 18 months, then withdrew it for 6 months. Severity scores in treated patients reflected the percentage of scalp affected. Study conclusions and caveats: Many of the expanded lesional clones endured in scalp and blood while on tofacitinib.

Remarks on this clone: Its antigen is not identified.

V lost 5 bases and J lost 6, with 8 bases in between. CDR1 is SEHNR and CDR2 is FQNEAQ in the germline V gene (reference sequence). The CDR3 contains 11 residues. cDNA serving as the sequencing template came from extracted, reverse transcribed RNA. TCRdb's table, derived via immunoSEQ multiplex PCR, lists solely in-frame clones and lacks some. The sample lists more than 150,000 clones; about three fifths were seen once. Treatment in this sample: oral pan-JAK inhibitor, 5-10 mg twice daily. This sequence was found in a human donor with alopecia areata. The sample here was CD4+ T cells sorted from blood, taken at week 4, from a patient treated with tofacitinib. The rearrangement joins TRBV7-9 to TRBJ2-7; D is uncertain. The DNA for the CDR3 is TGTGCCAGCAGCCGTGATTCCGAGCAGTACTTC. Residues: CASSRDSEQYF.